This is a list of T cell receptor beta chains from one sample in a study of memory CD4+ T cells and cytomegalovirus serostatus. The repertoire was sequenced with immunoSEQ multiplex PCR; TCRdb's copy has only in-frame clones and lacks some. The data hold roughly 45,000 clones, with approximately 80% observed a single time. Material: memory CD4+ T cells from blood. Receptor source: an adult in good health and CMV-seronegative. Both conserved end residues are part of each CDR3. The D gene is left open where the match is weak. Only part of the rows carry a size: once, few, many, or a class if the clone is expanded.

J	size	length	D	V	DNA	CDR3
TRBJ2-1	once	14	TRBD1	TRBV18	TGTGCCAGCTCACTACAAACAGGGGTCCATGAGCAGTTCTTC	CASSLQTGVHEQFF
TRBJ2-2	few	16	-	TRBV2	TGTGCCACCCGACTCCCCGATGCAGGGCGGGCCGGGGAGCTGTTTTTT	CATRLPDAGRAGELFF
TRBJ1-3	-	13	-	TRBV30	TGTGCCTGGAGTGTAGGGGTTGGGGACACCATATATTTT	CAWSVGVGDTIYF
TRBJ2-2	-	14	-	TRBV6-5	TGTGCCAGCACCAGGGCTCAATCGTCCGGGGAGCTGTTTTTT	CASTRAQSSGELFF
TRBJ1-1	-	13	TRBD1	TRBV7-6	TGTGCCAGCAGCTTTCAGGGGGGCACTGAAGCTTTCTTT	CASSFQGGTEAFF
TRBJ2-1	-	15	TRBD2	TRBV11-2	TGTGCCAGCAGCTTCGGGACTAGCGGGGCCAATGAGCAGTTCTTC	CASSFGTSGANEQFF
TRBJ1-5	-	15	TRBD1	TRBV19	TGTGCCAGTAGTATGGCAGGGGGCCGCAATCAGCCCCAGCATTTT	CASSMAGGRNQPQHF
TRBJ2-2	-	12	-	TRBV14	TGTGCCAGCAGCTATTACACCGGGGAGCTGTTTTTT	CASSYYTGELFF
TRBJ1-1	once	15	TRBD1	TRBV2	TGTGCCAGCAGATTCTCGGACAGGCTGAACACTGAAGCTTTCTTT	CASRFSDRLNTEAFF
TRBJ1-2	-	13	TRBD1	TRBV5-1	TGCGCCAGCAGCCCGGGACAGAACTATGGCTACACCTTC	CASSPGQNYGYTF
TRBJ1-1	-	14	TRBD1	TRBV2	TGTGCCAGCAGGGGGGACAGTGCCAACACTGAAGCTTTCTTT	CASRGDSANTEAFF
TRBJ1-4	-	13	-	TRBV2	TGTGCCAGCAAGCTCAGGGGAGGAGAAAAACTGTTTTTT	CASKLRGGEKLFF
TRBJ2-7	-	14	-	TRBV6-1	TGTGCCAGCAGTGCGGCGGGGCTCTCCTACGAGCAGTACTTC	CASSAAGLSYEQYF
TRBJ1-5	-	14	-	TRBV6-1	TGTGCCAGCAGTGAAGCCGGGGGGGTTCAGCCCCAGCATTTT	CASSEAGGVQPQHF
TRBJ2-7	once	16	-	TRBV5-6	TGTGCCAGCACCCCCTTGGATTATGCGGGGGCCTCCGAGCAGTACTTC	CASTPLDYAGASEQYF
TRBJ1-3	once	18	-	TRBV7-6	TGTGCCAGCAGCTTAGGGGCAGTAACAAGTCTCTCTGGAAACACCATATATTTT	CASSLGAVTSLSGNTIYF
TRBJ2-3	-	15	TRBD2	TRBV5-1	TGCGCCAGCAGGCCTTGGGGGGGTAGATCAGATACGCAGTATTTT	CASRPWGGRSDTQYF
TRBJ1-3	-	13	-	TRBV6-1	TGTGCCACAGGACAGAACTCTGGAAACACCATATATTTT	CATGQNSGNTIYF
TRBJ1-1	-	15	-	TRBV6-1	TGTGCCAGCAGTGGGGGCAGTCAATTGGGCACTGAAGCTTTCTTT	CASSGGSQLGTEAFF
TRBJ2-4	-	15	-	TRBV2	TGTGCCAGCAGTTGGGACTCTAAAGCCAAAAACATTCAGTACTTC	CASSWDSKAKNIQYF
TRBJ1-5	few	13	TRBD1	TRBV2	TGTGCCAGCAGTGGACAGGGAGCTCAGCCCCAGCATTTT	CASSGQGAQPQHF
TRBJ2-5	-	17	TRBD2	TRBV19	TGTGCCAGTAGTTCAGGGGCTAGCGGGGGGGCAGGAGAGACCCAGTACTTC	CASSSGASGGAGETQYF
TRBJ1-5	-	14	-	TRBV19	TGTGCCAGTGCAGGGAGGATTGGCAATCAGCCCCAGCATTTT	CASAGRIGNQPQHF
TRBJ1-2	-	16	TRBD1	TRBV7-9	TGTGCCAGCAGCTTAGCCCGGGACAGGGGCAGTCGGGGCTACACCTTC	CASSLARDRGSRGYTF
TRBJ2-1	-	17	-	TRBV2	TGTGCCAGCAGTGGGGTTGGAACGGGACTGAGCTCCAATGAGCAGTTCTTC	CASSGVGTGLSSNEQFF
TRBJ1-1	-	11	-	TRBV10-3	TGTGCCATCAGTGGTGAGGGTGAAGCTTTCTTT	CAISGEGEAFF
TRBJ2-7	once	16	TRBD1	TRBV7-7	TGTGCTAGCAGCTTAGCCCCGTTACAGGGGGCCTACGAGCAGTACTTC	CASSLAPLQGAYEQYF
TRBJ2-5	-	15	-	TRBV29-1	TGCAGCGGGCCCCGGGACTTCAAGAACCAAGAGACCCAGTACTTC	CSGPRDFKNQETQYF
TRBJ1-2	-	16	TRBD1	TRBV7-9	TGTGCCAGCAGCTTACCCAGGGGGCGGAATAACTATGGCTACACCTTC	CASSLPRGRNNYGYTF
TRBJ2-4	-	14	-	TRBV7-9	TGTGCCAGCAGCAGTACCCAAACCAAAAACATTCAGTACTTC	CASSSTQTKNIQYF
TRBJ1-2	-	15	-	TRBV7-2	TGTGCCAGCAGCTTATCGGTGGGGGGAATCTATGGCTACACCTTC	CASSLSVGGIYGYTF
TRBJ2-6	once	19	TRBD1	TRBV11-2	TGTGCCAGCAGCTCACCGTCGACAGGGCGGTCCTCTGGGGCCAACGTCCTGACTTTC	CASSSPSTGRSSGANVLTF
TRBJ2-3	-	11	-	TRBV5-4	TGTGCCAGCAGCTTGGGCTCAGGGCAGTATTTT	CASSLGSGQYF
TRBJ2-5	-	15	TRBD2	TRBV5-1	TGCGCCAGCACGTTCGCGGGGGGCCGGTCGGAGACCCAGTACTTC	CASTFAGGRSETQYF
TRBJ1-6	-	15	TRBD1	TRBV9	TGTGCCAGCAGCGTAGGGACAGGGGGTAATTCACCCCTCCACTTT	CASSVGTGGNSPLHF
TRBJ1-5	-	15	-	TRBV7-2	TGTGCCAGCAGCTTCCCCGGGACATGGAATCAGCCCCAGCATTTT	CASSFPGTWNQPQHF
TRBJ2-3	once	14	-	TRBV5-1	TGCGCCAGCGGTGGTGACTTGAGCACAGATACGCAGTATTTT	CASGGDLSTDTQYF
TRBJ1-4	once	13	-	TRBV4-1	TGCGCCAGCAGCCAAGAATTTCGGAGACAGCCGTTTTTT	CASSQEFRRQPFF
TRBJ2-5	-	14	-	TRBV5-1	TGCGCCAGCAGCTTGGTGTCCACCCAAGAGACCCAGTACTTC	CASSLVSTQETQYF
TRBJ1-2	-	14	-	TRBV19	TGTGCCAGTACCATGGGGGATACTAACTATGGCTACACCTTC	CASTMGDTNYGYTF
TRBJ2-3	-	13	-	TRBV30	TGTGCCTGGGTCCGGGGAAACACAGATACGCAGTATTTT	CAWVRGNTDTQYF
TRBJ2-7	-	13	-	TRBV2	TGTGCCAGCTACCTGGACAAAGCCTACGAGCAGTACTTC	CASYLDKAYEQYF
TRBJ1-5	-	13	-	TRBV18	TGTGCCAGCTCAATAGGGGAGGAGCAGCCCCAGCATTTT	CASSIGEEQPQHF
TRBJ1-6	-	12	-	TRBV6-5	TGTGCCAGCAGTTCCCGAGGGACACCCCTCCACTTT	CASSSRGTPLHF
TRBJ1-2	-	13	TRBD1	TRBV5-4	TGTGCCAGCAGCTTGGGGGGACAGATTGGCTACACCTTC	CASSLGGQIGYTF
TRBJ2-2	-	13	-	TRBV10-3	TGTGCCACCCTTGGGGAGAGCACCGGGGAGCTGTTTTTT	CATLGESTGELFF
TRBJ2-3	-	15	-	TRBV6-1	TGTGCCAGCAGTGGTTGGACCCCGAGCACAGATACGCAGTATTTT	CASSGWTPSTDTQYF
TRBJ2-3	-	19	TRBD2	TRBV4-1	TGCGCCAGCAGCCAAGTCCTGGGGACTAGGGGCAAACCCACAGATACGCAGTATTTT	CASSQVLGTRGKPTDTQYF
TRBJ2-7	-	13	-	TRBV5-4	TGTGCCAGCAGCTTCCGGGGTGCGCACGAGCAGTACTTC	CASSFRGAHEQYF
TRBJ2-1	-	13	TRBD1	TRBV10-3	TGTGCCATCAGCCCGGACAGGGTAGGTGAGCAGTTCTTC	CAISPDRVGEQFF
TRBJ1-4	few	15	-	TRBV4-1	TGCGCCAGCAGCCAACCCCGGGTCCTGAATGAAAAACTGTTTTTT	CASSQPRVLNEKLFF
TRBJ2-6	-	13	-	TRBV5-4	TGTGCCAGCAGCTTGGCTGGGGCCAACGTCCTGACTTTC	CASSLAGANVLTF